This TCR beta chain was obtained from a study of T cell responses to AZD1222 COVID-19 vaccine. The protocol was immunoSEQ multiplex PCR, while the TCRdb copy is restricted to in-frame clones and leaves out a portion. The table records 95,000 to 150,000 clones, around 90% of them present only once. There are 11 residues in the CDR3. V was trimmed by 7 bases and J by 8 bases, leaving 10 bases between them. CDR1 and CDR2 from the germline V gene are MNHEY and SVGAGI. The origin of this receptor is an adult who received the MenACWY meningococcal vaccine as a control. This material consisted of peripheral blood, taken 28 days after the second dose of the MenACWY control vaccine. V is TRBV6-5 and J is TRBJ2-3; no definite D call. The CDR3 nucleotides read TGTGCCAGCATGCCGAGTGTTACGCAGTATTTT. Encoded protein: CASMPSVTQYF.